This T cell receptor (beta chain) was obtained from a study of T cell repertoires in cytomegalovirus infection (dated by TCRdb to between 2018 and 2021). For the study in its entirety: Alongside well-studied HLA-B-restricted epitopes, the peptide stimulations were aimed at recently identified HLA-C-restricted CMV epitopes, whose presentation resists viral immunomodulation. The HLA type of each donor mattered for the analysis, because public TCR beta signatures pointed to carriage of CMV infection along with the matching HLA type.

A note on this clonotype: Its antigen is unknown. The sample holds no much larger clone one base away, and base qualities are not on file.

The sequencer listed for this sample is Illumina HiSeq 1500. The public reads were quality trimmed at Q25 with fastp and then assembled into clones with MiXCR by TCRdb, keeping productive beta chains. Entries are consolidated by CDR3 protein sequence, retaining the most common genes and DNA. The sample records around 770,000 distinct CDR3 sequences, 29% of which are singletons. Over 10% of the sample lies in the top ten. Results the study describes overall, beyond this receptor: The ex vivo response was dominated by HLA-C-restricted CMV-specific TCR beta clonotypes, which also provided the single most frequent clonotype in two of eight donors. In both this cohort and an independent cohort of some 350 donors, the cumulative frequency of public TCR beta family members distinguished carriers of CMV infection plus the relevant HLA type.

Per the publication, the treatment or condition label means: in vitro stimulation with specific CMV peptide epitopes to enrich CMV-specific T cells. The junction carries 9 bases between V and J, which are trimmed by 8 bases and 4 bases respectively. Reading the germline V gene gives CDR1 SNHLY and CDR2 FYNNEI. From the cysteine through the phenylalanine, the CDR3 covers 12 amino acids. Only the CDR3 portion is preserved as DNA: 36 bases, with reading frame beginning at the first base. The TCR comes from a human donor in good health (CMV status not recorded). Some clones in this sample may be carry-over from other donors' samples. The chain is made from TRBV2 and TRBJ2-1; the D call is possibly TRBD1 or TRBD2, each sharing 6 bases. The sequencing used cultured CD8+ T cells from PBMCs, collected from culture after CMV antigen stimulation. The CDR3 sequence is CASQGRYNEQFF. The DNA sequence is TGTGCCAGCCAGGGGAGGTACAATGAGCAGTTCTTC. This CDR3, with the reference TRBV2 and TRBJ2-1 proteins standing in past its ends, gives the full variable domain EPEVTQTPSHQVTQMGQEVILRCVPISNHLYFYWYRQILGQKVEFLVSFYNNEISEKSEIFDDQFSVERPDGSNFTLKIRSTKLEDSAMYFCASQGRYNEQFFGPGTRLTVL.